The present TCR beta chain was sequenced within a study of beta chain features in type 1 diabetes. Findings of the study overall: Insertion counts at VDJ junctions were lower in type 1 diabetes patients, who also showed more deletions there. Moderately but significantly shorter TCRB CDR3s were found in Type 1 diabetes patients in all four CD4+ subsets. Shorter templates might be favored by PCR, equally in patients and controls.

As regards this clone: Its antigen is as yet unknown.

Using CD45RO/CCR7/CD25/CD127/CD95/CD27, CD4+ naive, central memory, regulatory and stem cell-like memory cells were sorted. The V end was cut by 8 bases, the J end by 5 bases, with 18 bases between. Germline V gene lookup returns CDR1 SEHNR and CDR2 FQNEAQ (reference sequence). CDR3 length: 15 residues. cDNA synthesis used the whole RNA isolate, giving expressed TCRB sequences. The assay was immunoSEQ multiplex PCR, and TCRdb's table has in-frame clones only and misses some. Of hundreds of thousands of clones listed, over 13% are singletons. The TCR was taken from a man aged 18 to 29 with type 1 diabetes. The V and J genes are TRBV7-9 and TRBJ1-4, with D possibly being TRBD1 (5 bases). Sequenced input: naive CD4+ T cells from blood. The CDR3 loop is CASGPGSGRNEKLFF. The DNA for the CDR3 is TGTGCCAGCGGGCCTGGATCGGGGCGGAATGAAAAACTGTTTTTT.